This T cell receptor beta chain was recorded in a study of T cell repertoires in cytomegalovirus infection. In the study overall: Epitope selection comprised recently identified HLA-C-restricted CMV epitopes and well-studied HLA-B-restricted CMV epitopes. Signatures in public TCR beta sequences pointed to both CMV infection and matching HLA type. Study results and limitations: Carriage of CMV together with the relevant HLA was identifiable through cumulative public TCR beta family frequency. CMV-specific TCR beta clonotypes restricted by HLA-C dominated the ex vivo response.

The CDR3 sequence is 15 residues long. Germline CDR1 MNHEY, CDR2 SMNVEV (reference sequence). V lost 0 bases and J 4 bases, leaving 12 bases between the germline ends. TCRdb redid the calling of the reads with MiXCR, one entry per CDR3 protein. The top ten clones hold roughly an eighth of a sample with about 920,000 distinct CDR3 sequences, around 29% of them seen once. To note about this clonotype: The antigen is unknown.

Here the sequenced sample was cultured CD8+ T cells from PBMCs, taken from culture after CMV antigen stimulation. This chain connects TRBV27 to TRBJ1-1, with a possible D match to TRBD1 (6 bases). The sequence derives from a human donor in good health (CMV status not recorded). Some clones in this sample may be carry-over from other donors' samples. This chain's CDR3 is CASSLSGGASTEAFF. In DNA form, the CDR3 reads TGTGCCAGCAGTTTATCTGGGGGCGCTTCCACTGAAGCTTTCTTT.